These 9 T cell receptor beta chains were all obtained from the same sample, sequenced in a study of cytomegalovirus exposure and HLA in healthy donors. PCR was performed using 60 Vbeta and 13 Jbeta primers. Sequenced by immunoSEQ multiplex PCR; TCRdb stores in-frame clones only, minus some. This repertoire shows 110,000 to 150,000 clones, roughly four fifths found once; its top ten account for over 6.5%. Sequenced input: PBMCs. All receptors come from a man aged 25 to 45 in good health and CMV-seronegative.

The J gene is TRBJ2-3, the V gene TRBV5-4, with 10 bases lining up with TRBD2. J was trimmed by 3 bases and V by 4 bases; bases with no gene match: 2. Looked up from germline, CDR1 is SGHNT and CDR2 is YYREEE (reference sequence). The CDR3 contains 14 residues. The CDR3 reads CASSERGGTDTQYF. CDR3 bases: TGTGCCAGCAGCGAGCGGGGGGGGACAGATACGCAGTATTTT.

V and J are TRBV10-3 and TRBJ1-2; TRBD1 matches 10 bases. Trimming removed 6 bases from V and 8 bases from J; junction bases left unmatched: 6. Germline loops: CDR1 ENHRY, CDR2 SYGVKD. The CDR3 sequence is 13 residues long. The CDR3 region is CAIRGDRGHGYTF. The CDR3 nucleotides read TGTGCCATCAGGGGGGACAGGGGACACGGCTACACCTTC.

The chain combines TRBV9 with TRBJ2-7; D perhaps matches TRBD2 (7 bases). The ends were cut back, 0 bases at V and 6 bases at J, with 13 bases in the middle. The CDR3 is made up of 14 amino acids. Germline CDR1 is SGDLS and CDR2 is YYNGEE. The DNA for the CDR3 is TGTGCCAGCAGCGTAGGGAATCGGGGGGCCGAGCAGTACTTC. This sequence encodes CASSVGNRGAEQYF.

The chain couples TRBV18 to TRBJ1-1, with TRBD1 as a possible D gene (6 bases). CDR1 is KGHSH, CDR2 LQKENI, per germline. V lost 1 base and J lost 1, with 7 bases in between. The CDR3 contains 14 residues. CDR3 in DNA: TGTGCCAGCTCACCACAACAGGGGAACACTGAAGCTTTCTTT. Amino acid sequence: CASSPQQGNTEAFF.

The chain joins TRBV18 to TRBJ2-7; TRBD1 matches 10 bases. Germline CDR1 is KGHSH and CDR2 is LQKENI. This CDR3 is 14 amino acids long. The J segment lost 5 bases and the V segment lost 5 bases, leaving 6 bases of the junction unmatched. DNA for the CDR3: TGTGCCAGCTCATCGGGACAGGGGTTCGACGAGCAGTACTTC. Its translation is CASSSGQGFDEQYF.

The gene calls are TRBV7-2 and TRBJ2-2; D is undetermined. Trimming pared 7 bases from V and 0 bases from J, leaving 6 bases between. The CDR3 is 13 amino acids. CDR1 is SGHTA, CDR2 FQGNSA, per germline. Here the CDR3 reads CASIPANTGELFF. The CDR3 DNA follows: TGTGCCAGCATCCCGGCGAACACCGGGGAGCTGTTTTTT.

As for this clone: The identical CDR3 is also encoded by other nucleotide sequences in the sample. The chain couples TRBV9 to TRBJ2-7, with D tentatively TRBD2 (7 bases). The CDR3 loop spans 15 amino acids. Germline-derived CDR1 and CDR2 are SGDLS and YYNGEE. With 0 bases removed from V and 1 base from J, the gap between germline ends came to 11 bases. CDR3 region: CASSVAGGPSYEQYF. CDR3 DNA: TGTGCCAGCAGCGTAGCCGGGGGGCCTTCCTACGAGCAGTACTTC.

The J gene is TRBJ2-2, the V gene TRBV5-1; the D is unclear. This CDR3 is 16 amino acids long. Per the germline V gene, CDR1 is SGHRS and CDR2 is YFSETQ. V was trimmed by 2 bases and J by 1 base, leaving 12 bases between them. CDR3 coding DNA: TGCGCCAGCAGCTTACCCCTCCAGTTGAACACCGGGGAGCTGTTTTTT. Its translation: CASSLPLQLNTGELFF.

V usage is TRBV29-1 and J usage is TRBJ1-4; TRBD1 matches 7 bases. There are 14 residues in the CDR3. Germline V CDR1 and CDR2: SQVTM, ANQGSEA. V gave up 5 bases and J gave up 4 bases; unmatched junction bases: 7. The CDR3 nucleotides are TGCAGCGTTTGGGAGACAGGGAGTAATGAAAAACTGTTTTTT. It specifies CSVWETGSNEKLFF.